This T cell receptor beta chain emerged from a study of CD8 T cells in Susac syndrome. The CDR3 sequence is 12 residues long. V lost 7 bases and J lost 6, with 12 bases in between. The germline V gene encodes CDR1 SEHNR and CDR2 FQNEAQ (reference sequence). RNA amounts of 0.5 to 1 ug underwent reverse transcription with random hexamers. The amplification used immunoSEQ multiplex PCR on TCR beta CDR3; it spanned 54 Vbeta and 13 Jbeta. TCRdb re-analysed the immunoSEQ multiplex PCR reads in MiXCR, keeping a single row per CDR3 protein. Altogether about 150,000 distinct CDR3 sequences are present, about 95% being singletons, with the ten largest covering under 0.15%. The study sequenced TCR beta in blood CD8+ and CD4+ T cells. FACS enriched CD8+ TEMRA cells, while bulk CD8+ and CD4+ were negatively isolated.

The specimen sequenced was CD8+ T cells from PBMCs. The receptor comes from a human donor with multiple sclerosis. This chain connects TRBV7-9 to TRBJ1-1; D uncertain. The CDR3: CASNPWRSEAFF. In DNA form, the CDR3 reads TGTGCCAGCAACCCGTGGAGATCTGAAGCTTTCTTT.